This T cell receptor (beta chain) was observed in a study of cytomegalovirus exposure and HLA in healthy donors. The study, taken as a whole, reports: There were approximately 150 TCR beta chains listed as cytomegalovirus-associated.

CDR3 length equals 13 residues. CDR1 and CDR2 (germline): MDHEN, SYDVKM. Unmatched junction bases numbered 10, after V lost 5 bases and J lost 10 bases. Concerning this clone itself: What it binds is unknown.

Separate from the approximately 650-subject first cohort, the roughly 120-subject validation cohort was the one that the donors belonged to. The assay was immunoSEQ multiplex PCR, and TCRdb's table has in-frame clones only and misses some. The sample shows a few hundred thousand clones, 80% to 85% of them seen only once. The receptor was derived from a woman aged 25 to 45 in good health and CMV-seropositive. The sequenced sample was PBMCs. This rearrangement joins TRBV28 to TRBJ1-2; 7 bases are shared with TRBD1. The CDR3 reads CASSTAGQRIYTF. In nucleotides, the CDR3 is TGTGCCAGCAGTACCGCGGGACAGCGGATCTACACCTTC.